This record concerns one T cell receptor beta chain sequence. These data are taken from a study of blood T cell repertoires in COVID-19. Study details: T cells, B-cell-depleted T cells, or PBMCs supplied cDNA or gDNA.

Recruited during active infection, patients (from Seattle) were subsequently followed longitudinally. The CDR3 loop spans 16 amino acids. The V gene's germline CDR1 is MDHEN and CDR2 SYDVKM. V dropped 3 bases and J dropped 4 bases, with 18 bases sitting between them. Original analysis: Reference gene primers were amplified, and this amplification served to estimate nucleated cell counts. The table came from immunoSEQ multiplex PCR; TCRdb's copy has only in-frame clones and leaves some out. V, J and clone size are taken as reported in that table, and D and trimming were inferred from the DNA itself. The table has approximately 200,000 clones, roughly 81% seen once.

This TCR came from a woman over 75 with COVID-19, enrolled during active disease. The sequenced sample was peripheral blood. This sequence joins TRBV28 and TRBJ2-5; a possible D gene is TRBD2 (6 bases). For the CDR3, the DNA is TGTGCCAGCAGTTTGGAGTGGTCGGGGGTAGGAGAGACCCAGTACTTC. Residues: CASSLEWSGVGETQYF.